Described below is a single T cell receptor beta chain sequence and its context. Its antigen is currently unknown. The sample belongs to a study of CD8 T cells in Susac syndrome. The study's findings and limits: The number of individuals included in the study's TCR sequencing and HLA analysis was acknowledged as relatively small.

RNA amounts of roughly 0.45 to 1 ug underwent reverse transcription with random hexamers. Amplification of TCR beta CDR3 spanned 54 Vbeta and 13 Jbeta via immunoSEQ multiplex PCR. TCRdb recomputed calls from the immunoSEQ multiplex PCR reads with MiXCR, one row per CDR3 protein. The top ten clones hold approximately 0.2% of a sample with around 300,000 distinct CDR3 sequences, roughly 85% of them seen once. TCR beta sequences were obtained from blood CD8+ and CD4+ T cells. This CDR3 region has 15 residues. V gave up 0 bases and J gave up 2 bases, with 8 bases separating them. Germline-derived CDR1 and CDR2 are MGHRA and YSYEKL.

The rearrangement uses TRBV4-1 and TRBJ1-5; no clear D gene. The sequenced sample was CD8+ T cells from PBMCs. This clonotype was obtained from a human donor with multiple sclerosis. CDR3 sequence: CASSQEIAGNQPQHF. In DNA, the CDR3 is TGCGCCAGCAGCCAAGAGATAGCTGGCAATCAGCCCCAGCATTTT.